The entry below gives a single T cell receptor beta chain sequence along with its context. Its specific antigen is unknown. Per-base qualities were not stored, and no clone one base away is much larger. This record belongs to a study of shared clonotypes between healthy human individuals (dated by TCRdb to 2020 to 2021). Notes on the research overall: A couple of women and three men aged 18 to 49 years were included in the cohort. For each donor, three plates each were used for CD4 naive and CD4 memory, two plates were used for CD8 naive, and one plate was used for CD8 memory. Blood TCR repertoires of a handful of healthy adults were deeply sequenced to estimate repertoire size and the extent of clonotype sharing between individuals. To increase sequencing depth and limit assay-specific biases, different laboratories used diverse techniques to prepare libraries and sequence TCR repertoires. Per donor, leukapheresis produced somewhere between about 0.85 and 10 billion PBMCs.

Unmatched junction bases come to 7, with V trimmed by 0 bases and J by 5 bases. From the cysteine up to the phenylalanine, the CDR3 has a length of 16 residues. The retained sequence is limited to the CDR3, 48 bases, with the frame set at the first base. Taken from the germline V gene, the CDR1 and CDR2 loops are MGHRA and YSYEKL. Using the deep immunoSEQ assay, TCR CDR3 regions were amplified from genomic DNA by multiplex PCR. Extracted genomic DNA from each cell subset was distributed evenly across all wells of several immunoSEQ 96-well plates, and each plate was treated as a replicate. Each replicate PCR for sorted subsets received about 0.2 ug genomic DNA, equal to roughly 29,000 T cell genomes. Purified libraries were quantified with a Qubit 3.0 fluorometer, sized on a Bioanalyzer 2100, and re-quantified with the KAPA Library Quantification kit. A separate single-read 150-cycle Illumina NextSeq 550 flow cell was used to sequence each immunoSEQ 96-well plate. The authors' pipeline ran thus. Because the immunoSEQ output held only junctional sequences and lacked quality scores, the filtering could not match the filtering applied to full-length reads. To assign V/J genes and CDR3, sequences were annotated against IMGT germline references using PyIR, a Python wrapper for IgBLAST v1.9. Reads were removed for weak V/J assignments (E-value above 1e-6), missing CDR3, stop codons, out-of-frame junctions, or ambiguous translated residues. A V3J clonotype was defined by an identical inferred V gene, J gene, and CDR3 amino acid sequence. To compute the percentage overlap between repertoires, the number of shared unique clonotypes was divided by the size of the smaller repertoire. Three approaches were used to assess repertoire richness: RTK rarefaction, the Chao1 estimator, and Recon v2.1 estimates of unobserved clonotypes. For all TCRbeta clonotypes obtained by the gDNA method from four donors, generation probabilities were computed with OLGA. TCRdb re-hosts the immuneACCESS table, in-frame sequences only. Its copies lack some clones; in the studies checked, an unresolved V gene accounts for under half of them, and the cause for the rest is not known. That table gives V, J and clone size, and the DNA gave D and trimming. The sample profile shows millions of clones; 95% of them were found once. Around 0.13% of the sample lies in the top ten.

Donors were healthy HIV-negative adults with no recently reported acute infections or vaccinations. Every donor was a Caucasian adult residing in Nashville, Tennessee, USA. CD4+ T cells were enriched by magnetic negative selection; naive cells were then positively selected on CD45RA, and the negative fraction formed the memory subset. Blood was collected by leukapheresis, and PBMCs were isolated by Ficoll-Histopaque density gradient centrifugation and then cryopreserved in liquid nitrogen vapor phase. Analytical flow cytometry was used to check the purity and quantity of each magnetically sorted T cell population. Genomic DNA was isolated from every sorted fraction and measured by UV absorbance on a Nanodrop 2000c. The study at large found these results: Incomplete sequencing was indicated by rarefaction of sorted-subset datasets, despite the large sequencing depth. Naive subsets generally had larger estimated clonotype richness than memory subsets did. Sampling was restricted to blood, and TCR repertoires in tissues likely differ from the TCR repertoires found in blood. About 5% of naive CD4, roughly 3.6% of naive CD8, roughly 2.4% of memory CD4, and about 0.4% of memory CD8 clonotypes were shared across a few donors. Based on pairwise subsampling, the degree of clonotype sharing among donors was expected to be affected by sequencing depth. Compared with non-shared clonotypes, clonotypes shared by all four sorted-subset donors had higher generation probabilities. Because the study included a small number of donors, the genetic and exposure-history diversity represented was limited.

The TCR originated in a man aged 18 to 30 in good health. The V and J segments used are TRBV4-1 and TRBJ2-5; TRBD2 fits 9 bases in the junction. Sequencing was performed on naive CD4+ T cells sorted from blood. The cell subset or site label here, explained by the study, means: CD45RA+ positively selected. CDR3 protein: CASSQDGRGGPETQYF. The DNA reads as follows: TGCGCCAGCAGCCAAGATGGGCGGGGGGGCCCTGAGACCCAGTACTTC.